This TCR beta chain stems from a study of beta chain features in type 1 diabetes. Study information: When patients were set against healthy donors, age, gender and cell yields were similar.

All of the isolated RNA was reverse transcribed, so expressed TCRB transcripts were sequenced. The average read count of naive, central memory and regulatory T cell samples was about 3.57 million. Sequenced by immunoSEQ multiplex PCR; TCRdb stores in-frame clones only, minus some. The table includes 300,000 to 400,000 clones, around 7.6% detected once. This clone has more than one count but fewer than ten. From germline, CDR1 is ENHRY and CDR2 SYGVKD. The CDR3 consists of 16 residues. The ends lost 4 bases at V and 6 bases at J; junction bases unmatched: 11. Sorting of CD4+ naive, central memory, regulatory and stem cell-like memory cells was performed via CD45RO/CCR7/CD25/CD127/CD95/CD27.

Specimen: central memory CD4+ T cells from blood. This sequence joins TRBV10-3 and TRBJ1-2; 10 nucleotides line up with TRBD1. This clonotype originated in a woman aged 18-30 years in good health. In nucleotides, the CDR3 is TGTGCCATCAGTGTTCGTTCCGGGACAGGGGATCATGGCTACACCTTC. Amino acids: CAISVRSGTGDHGYTF.